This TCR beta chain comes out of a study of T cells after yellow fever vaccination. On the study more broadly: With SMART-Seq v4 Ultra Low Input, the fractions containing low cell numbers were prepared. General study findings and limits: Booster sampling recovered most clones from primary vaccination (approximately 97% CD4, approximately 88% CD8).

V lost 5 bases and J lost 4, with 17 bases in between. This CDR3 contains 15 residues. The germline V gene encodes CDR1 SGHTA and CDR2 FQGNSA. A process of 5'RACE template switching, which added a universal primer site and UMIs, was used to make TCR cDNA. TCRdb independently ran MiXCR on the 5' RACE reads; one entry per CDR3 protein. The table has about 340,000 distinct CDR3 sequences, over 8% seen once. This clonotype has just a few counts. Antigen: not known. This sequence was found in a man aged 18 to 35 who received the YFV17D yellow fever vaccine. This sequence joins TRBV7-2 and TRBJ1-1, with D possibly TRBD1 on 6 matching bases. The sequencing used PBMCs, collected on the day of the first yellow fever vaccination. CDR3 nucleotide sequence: TGTGCCAGCAGCCCACAAAGCGTGGGGGCCACTGAAGCTTTCTTT. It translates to CASSPQSVGATEAFF.